This TCR beta chain was captured in a study of T cell responses to AZD1222 COVID-19 vaccine. Study conclusions and caveats: Spike-spanning, vaccine-associated CD4 TCRs were dominant at 160-218 and 743-854. Unmutated variant regions reportedly attract nearly half of all spike-specific TCRs. Rises in breadth and depth of Spike-specific TCRs came after two AZD1222 doses.

Sequencing was performed with immunoSEQ multiplex PCR; in TCRdb, only in-frame clones are kept and a portion is missing. The data show over 100,000 clones, with just over 90% seen just once and around 7% held by the top ten. Concerning this clone itself: What it binds is unknown.

The sample consisted of peripheral blood, taken on day 0 of AZD1222 vaccination. This TCR came from an adult in good health.

The CDR3 is CASSLLAGLPSTDTQYF. The CDR3 coding sequence is TGTGCCAGCAGTTTACTCGCGGGACTCCCCTCCACAGATACGCAGTATTTT. The chain joins TRBV27 to TRBJ2-3; D may be TRBD2 (6 bases). The V end was cut by 2 bases, the J end by 2 bases, with 17 bases between. The CDR3 is made up of 17 amino acids. Germline-derived CDR1 and CDR2 are MNHEY and SMNVEV (reference sequence).